This T cell receptor (beta chain) emerged from a study of OX40 agonist ivuxolimab in advanced cancers. Study-level results: Among T cells, CD8+ cells averaged more expanded clones than CD4+ cells.

The V end lost 6 bases, the J end lost 0 bases, and 12 bases lay between the germline ends. Germline CDR1 MNHNY, CDR2 SVGAGI (reference sequence). CDR3 length: 15 residues. Regarding this clone: Its target is unknown.

Peripheral blood came from all dose cohorts at three timepoints. Repertoires were generated with immunoSEQ multiplex PCR, while TCRdb's copy carries only in-frame clones and drops some. The sample records 50,000 to 65,000 clones, roughly 89% being singletons. Sequenced material: CD4+ or CD8+ T cells sorted from blood, taken in a trial of the OX40 agonist ivuxolimab. This sequence originates from an adult with an advanced solid tumor such as melanoma, head and neck, liver or kidney cancer. This chain links TRBV6-6 with TRBJ1-3; D is perhaps TRBD1 (6 bases). This CDR3 is CASSRGQSSGNTIYF. The CDR3 bases are TGTGCCAGCAGCCGCGGACAGAGCTCTGGAAACACCATATATTTT.